Described below is a single T cell receptor (beta chain) sequence and its context. Its specificity is unknown. The assay was immunoSEQ multiplex PCR, and TCRdb's table has in-frame clones only and misses some. This table holds 45,000 to 65,000 clones, 94% found once. This sample is drawn from a study of graft-versus-host responses after intestinal transplantation. Overall study: Each recipient received anti-thymocyte globulin induction, then tacrolimus and steroids for approximately 3 years.

Between the trimmed V and J ends, which lost 1 base and 5 bases, there was a span of 11 bases. The germline V gene encodes CDR1 SGHVS and CDR2 FNYEAQ. The CDR3 runs to 14 residues. General study findings and limits: Researchers found peak circulating GvH clone levels linked to early post-transplant HvG declines. GvH clonotypes were identified within recipient marrow, with a subset emerging first in ileum or blood.

This chain links TRBV7-6 with TRBJ2-5; D unresolved. The origin of this receptor is a human donor who was the organ donor for an intestinal transplant. The sample in question was unstimulated CD4+ T cells sorted from spleen or lymph node cells, obtained before transplant. CDR3 DNA sequence: TGTGCCAGCAGCTTAGGTGTCCTGGGGGAGACCCAGTACTTC. Protein sequence: CASSLGVLGETQYF.